A single sample gave rise to the 2 T cell receptor beta chains below, sequenced in a study of blood T cell repertoires in COVID-19. TCRdb keeps only in-frame clones here, not all; method: immunoSEQ multiplex PCR. Among almost 400,000 clones listed, more than 75% were seen once. The sample taken for sequencing was PBMCs or T cells enriched from blood (not recorded which). The receptors here all came from a woman under 40 with acute COVID-19.

As regards this clone: The same CDR3 arises from other DNA sequences in this sample as well. The V and J genes are TRBV5-1 and TRBJ1-6; a possible D gene is TRBD1 (5 bases). The CDR3 totals 14 residues. CDR1 is SGHRS, CDR2 YFSETQ, per germline. V lost 0 bases to trimming and J lost 7 bases, with 8 bases between them. The CDR3 protein is CASSLGDRNSPLHF. Here the CDR3 DNA reads TGCGCCAGCAGCTTGGGTGACAGAAATTCACCCCTCCACTTT.

The rearrangement joins TRBV3-1 (or the pseudogene TRBV3-2) to TRBJ2-1; 9 bases are a match to TRBD2. Unmatched junction bases numbered 5, after V lost 0 bases and J lost 8 bases. This CDR3 has 15 residues. CDR1 is LGHDT and CDR2 is YNNKEL in the germline V gene (reference sequence). CDR3 loop: CASSQELAGGHEQFF. CDR3 DNA sequence: TGTGCCAGCAGCCAAGAGCTCGCGGGGGGGCATGAGCAGTTCTTC.